The clone carrying this T cell receptor beta chain was counted once. Its antigen is undetermined. Treatment locations for all participants with HIV were in the United States. This CDR3 has 17 residues. J gave up 6 bases and V 6 bases, and 14 bases lay outside the gene matches. From germline, CDR1 is SEHNR and CDR2 FQNEAQ (reference sequence). This entry is derived from a study of long-term antiretroviral therapy in people with HIV. Whole-study context: Specimens dating back about a decade before the 2015 immediate-ART recommendation are the oldest included. Findings of the study overall: HIV repertoire CDR3 lengths ranged less widely than those of controls. Older ART regimens may have been in use when blood was drawn between the mid-2000s and the late 2010s.

Sequencing used immunoSEQ v3.0 at survey level. Produced via immunoSEQ multiplex PCR; TCRdb's table is partial and in-frame only. The table lists tens of thousands of clones, 79% of them singletons. The chain joins TRBV7-9 to TRBJ2-1; 10 positions match TRBD2. Source: unsorted PBMCs, taken 4.1 years after starting antiretroviral therapy. The sequence was collected from a woman aged 40 to 50 with HIV. This CDR3 reads CASSLLAGTSVGNEQFF. In DNA form, the CDR3 reads TGTGCCAGCAGTTTACTAGCCGGGACTAGCGTTGGCAATGAGCAGTTCTTC. Complete variable domain (other parts from reference TRBV7-9 and TRBJ2-1): DTGVSQNPRHKITKRGQNVTFRCDPISEHNRLYWYRQTLGQGPEFLTYFQNEAQLEKSRLLSDRFSAERPKGSFSTLEIQRTEQGDSAMYLCASSLLAGTSVGNEQFFGPGTRLTVL.